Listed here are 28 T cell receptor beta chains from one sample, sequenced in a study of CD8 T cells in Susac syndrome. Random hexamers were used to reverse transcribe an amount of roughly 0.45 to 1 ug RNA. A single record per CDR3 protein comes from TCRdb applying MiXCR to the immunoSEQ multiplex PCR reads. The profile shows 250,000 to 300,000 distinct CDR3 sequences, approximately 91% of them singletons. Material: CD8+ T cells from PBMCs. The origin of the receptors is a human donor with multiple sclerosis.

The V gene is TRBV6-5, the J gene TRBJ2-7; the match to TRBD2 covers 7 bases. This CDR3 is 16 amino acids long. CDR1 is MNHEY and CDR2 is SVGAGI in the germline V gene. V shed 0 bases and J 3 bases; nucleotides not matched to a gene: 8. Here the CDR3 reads CASSYSSGDYYYEQYF. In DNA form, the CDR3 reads TGTGCCAGCAGTTACTCTTCGGGGGACTACTACTACGAGCAGTACTTC.

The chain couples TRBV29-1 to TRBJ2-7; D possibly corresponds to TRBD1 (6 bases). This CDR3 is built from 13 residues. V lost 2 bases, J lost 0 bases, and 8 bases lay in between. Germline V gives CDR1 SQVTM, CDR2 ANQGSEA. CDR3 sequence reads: CSVETGSSYEQYF. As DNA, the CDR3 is TGCAGCGTTGAAACAGGGAGCTCCTACGAGCAGTACTTC.

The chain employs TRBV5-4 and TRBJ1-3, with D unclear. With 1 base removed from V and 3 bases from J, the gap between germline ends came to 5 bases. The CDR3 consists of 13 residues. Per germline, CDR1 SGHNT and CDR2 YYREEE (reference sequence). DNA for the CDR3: TGTGCCAGCAGCTTGTGGCTTGGAAACACCATATATTTT. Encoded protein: CASSLWLGNTIYF.

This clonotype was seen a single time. The CDR3 DNA is TGTGCCAGTAGCGACAGATGGAACACTGAAGCTTTCTTT. Residues: CASSDRWNTEAFF. The J gene is TRBJ1-1, the V gene TRBV19; a weak D match, TRBD1 (5 bases). The CDR3 has 13 amino acids. V lost 6 bases and J 1 base, leaving 9 bases between the germline ends. In germline, CDR1 is LNHDA, CDR2 SQIVND (reference sequence).

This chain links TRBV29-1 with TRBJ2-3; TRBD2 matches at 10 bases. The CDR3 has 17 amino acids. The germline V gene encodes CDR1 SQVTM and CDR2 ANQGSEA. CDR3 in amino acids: CTSGRGSGRYEKDTQYF. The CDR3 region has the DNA TGCACCTCCGGTCGGGGTAGCGGGAGGTATGAGAAAGATACGCAGTATTTT.

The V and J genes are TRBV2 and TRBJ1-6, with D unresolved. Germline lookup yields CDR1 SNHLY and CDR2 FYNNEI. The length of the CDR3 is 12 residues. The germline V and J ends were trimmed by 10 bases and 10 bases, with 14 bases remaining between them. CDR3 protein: CATTPPGSPLHF. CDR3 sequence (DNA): TGTGCCACAACCCCACCCGGGTCACCCCTCCACTTT.

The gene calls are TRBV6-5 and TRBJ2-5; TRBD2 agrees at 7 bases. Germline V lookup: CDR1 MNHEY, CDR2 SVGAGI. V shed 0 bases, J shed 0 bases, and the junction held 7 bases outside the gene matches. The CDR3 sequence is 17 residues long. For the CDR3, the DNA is TGTGCCAGCAGTTACTCGAAGAGTAGCGGGTACCAAGAGACCCAGTACTTC. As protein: CASSYSKSSGYQETQYF.

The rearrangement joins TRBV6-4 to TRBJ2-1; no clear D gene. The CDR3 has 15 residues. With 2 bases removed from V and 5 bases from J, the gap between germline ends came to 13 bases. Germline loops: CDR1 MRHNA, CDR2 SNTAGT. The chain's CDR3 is CASSDRAETHNEQFF. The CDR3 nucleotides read TGTGCCAGCAGTGACAGAGCAGAGACTCACAATGAGCAGTTCTTC.

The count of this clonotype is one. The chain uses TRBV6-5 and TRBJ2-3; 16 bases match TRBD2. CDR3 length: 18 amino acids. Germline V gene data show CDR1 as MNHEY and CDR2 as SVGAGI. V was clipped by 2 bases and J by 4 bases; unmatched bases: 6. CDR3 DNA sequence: TGTGCCAGCAGTTACGGGGGGACTAGCGGGAGGGTATCAGATACGCAGTATTTT. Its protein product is CASSYGGTSGRVSDTQYF.

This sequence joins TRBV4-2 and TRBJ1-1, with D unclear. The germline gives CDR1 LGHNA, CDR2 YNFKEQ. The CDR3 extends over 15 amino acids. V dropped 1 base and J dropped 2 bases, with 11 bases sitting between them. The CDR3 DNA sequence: TGTGCCAGCAGCCAAGGCGGGGTCATCAACACTGAAGCTTTCTTT. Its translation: CASSQGGVINTEAFF.

In nucleotides, the CDR3 is TGTGCCAGCAGTTTAGTAGCCTATCCGGGACTAGCGGGAGGGCAAGAGACCCAGTACTTC. Translation gives CASSLVAYPGLAGGQETQYF. J is TRBJ2-5 and V is TRBV12-3 or TRBV12-4; TRBD2 matches 16 bases. The CDR3 loop spans 20 amino acids. Trimming cost V 1 base and J 2 bases; bases outside gene matches: 10.

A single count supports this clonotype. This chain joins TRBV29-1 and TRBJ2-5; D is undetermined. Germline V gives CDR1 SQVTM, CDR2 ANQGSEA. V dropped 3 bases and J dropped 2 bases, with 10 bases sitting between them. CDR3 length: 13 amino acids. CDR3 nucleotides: TGCAGCGTTGAGAGTTGGGTACAAGAGACCCAGTACTTC. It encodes CSVESWVQETQYF. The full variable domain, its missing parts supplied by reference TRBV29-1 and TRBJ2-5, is SAVISQKPSRDICQRGTSLTIQCQVDSQVTMMFWYRQQPGQSLTLIATANQGSEATYESGFVIDKFPISRPNLTFSTLTVSNMSPEDSSIYLCSVESWVQETQYFGPGTRLLVL.

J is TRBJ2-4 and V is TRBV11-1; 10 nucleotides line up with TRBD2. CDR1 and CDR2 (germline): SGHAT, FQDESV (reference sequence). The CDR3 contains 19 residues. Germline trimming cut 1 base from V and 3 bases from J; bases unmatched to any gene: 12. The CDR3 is CASSLGGSLAGVGKNIQYF. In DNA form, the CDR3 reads TGTGCCAGCAGCTTAGGAGGGTCCCTAGCGGGAGTCGGCAAAAACATTCAGTACTTC.

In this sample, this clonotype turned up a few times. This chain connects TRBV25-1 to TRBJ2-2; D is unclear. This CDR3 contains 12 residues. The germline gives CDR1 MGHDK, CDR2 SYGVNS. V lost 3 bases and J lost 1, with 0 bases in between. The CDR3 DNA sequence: TGTGCCAGCAGTGAGAACACCGGGGAGCTGTTTTTT. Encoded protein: CASSENTGELFF.

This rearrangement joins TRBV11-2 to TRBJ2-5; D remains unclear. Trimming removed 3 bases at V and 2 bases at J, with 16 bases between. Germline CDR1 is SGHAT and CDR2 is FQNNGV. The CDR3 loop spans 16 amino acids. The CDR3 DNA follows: TGTGCCAGCAGCTTTGTCCAGTTGGGGATACAAGAGACCCAGTACTTC. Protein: CASSFVQLGIQETQYF.

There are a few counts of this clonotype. The DNA for the CDR3 is TGTGCCAGCCGAGGACTAGCGGACACAGATACGCAGTATTTT. Translation: CASRGLADTDTQYF. The V and J genes are TRBV6-2 or TRBV6-3 and TRBJ2-3; 10 bases match TRBD2. This CDR3 has 14 amino acids. V lost 8 bases, J lost 2 bases, and 4 bases stayed unmatched. Per germline, CDR1 MNHEY and CDR2 SVGEGT.

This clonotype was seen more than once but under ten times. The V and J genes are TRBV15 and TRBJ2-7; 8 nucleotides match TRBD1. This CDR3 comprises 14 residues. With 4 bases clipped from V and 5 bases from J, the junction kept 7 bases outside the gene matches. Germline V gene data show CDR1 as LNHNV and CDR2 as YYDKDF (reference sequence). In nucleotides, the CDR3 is TGTGCCACCAGCACCGGACAGGGCGCCCACGAGCAGTACTTC. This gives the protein CATSTGQGAHEQYF.

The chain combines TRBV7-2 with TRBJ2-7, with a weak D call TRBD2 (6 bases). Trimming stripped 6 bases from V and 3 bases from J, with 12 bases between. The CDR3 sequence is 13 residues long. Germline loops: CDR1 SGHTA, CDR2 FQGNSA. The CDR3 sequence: CASRYSGGYEQYF. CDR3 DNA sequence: TGTGCCAGCAGATATAGCGGAGGCTACGAGCAGTACTTC.

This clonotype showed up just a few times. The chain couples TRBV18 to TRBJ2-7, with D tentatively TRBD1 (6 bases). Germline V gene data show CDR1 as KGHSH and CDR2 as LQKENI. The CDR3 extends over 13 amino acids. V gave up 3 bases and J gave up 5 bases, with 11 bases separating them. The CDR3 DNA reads TGTGCCAGCTCACCTACAGGGACCCACGAGCAGTACTTC. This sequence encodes CASSPTGTHEQYF.

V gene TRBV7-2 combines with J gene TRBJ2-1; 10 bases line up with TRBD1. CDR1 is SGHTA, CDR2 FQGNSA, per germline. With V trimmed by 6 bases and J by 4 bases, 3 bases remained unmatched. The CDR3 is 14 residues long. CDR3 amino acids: CASSDRGLYNEQFF. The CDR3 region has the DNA TGTGCCAGCAGTGACAGGGGGCTGTACAATGAGCAGTTCTTC.

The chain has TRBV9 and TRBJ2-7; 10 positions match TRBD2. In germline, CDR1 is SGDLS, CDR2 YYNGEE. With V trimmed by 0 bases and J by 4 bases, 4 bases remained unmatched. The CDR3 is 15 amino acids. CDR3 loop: CASSVAGSGRYEQYF. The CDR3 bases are TGTGCCAGCAGCGTAGCTGGTAGCGGGAGGTACGAGCAGTACTTC. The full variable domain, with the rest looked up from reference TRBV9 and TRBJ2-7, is DSGVTQTPKHLITATGQRVTLRCSPRSGDLSVYWYQQSLDQGLQFLIQYYNGEERAKGNILERFSAQQFPDLHSELNLSSLELGDSALYFCASSVAGSGRYEQYFGPGTRLTVT.

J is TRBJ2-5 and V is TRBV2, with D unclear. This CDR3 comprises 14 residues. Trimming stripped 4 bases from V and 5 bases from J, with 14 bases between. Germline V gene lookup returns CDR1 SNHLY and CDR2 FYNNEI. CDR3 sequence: CASSAGHYIETQYF. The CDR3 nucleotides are TGTGCCAGCAGTGCCGGGCATTACATTGAGACCCAGTACTTC.

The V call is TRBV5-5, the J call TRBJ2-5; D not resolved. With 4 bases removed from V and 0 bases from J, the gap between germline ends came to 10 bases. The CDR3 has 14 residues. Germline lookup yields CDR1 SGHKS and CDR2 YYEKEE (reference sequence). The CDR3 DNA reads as TGTGCCAGCAGCAACAACCCGGACCAAGAGACCCAGTACTTC. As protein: CASSNNPDQETQYF. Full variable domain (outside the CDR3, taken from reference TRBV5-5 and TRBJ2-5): DAGVTQSPTHLIKTRGQQVTLRCSPISGHKSVSWYQQVLGQGPQFIFQYYEKEERGRGNFPDRFSARQFPNYSSELNVNALLLGDSALYLCASSNNPDQETQYFGPGTRLLVL.

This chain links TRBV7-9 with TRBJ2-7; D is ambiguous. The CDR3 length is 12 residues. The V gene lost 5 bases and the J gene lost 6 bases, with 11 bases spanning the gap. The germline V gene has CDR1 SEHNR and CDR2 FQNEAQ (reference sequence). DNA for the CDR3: TGTGCCAGCAGCGCCGGGCCCCCCGAGCAGTACTTC. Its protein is CASSAGPPEQYF.

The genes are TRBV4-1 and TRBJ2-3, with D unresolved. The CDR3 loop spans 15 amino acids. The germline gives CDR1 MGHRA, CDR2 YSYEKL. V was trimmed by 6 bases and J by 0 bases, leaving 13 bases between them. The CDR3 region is CASRVFPVSTDTQYF. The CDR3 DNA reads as TGCGCCAGCAGGGTATTCCCCGTTAGCACAGATACGCAGTATTTT.

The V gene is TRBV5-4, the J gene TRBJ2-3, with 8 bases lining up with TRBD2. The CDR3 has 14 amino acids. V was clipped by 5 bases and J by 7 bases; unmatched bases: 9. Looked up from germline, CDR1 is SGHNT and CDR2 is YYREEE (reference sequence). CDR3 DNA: TGTGCCAGCAGGGGGACTAGGGGCACGAATACGCAGTATTTT. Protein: CASRGTRGTNTQYF.

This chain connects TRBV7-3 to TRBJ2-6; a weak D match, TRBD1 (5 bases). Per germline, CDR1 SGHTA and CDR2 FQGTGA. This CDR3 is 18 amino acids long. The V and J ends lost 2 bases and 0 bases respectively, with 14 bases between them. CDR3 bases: TGTGCCAGCAGCTTATGGGCAGGGTCCATCTCTGGGGCCAACGTCCTGACTTTC. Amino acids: CASSLWAGSISGANVLTF.

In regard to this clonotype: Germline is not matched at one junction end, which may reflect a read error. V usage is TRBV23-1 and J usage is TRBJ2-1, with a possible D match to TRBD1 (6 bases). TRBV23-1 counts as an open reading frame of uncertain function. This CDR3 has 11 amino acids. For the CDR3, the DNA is TGCGCCAGCAGACCGCCGGGACACTTTTCCTTC. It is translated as CASRPPGHFSF.